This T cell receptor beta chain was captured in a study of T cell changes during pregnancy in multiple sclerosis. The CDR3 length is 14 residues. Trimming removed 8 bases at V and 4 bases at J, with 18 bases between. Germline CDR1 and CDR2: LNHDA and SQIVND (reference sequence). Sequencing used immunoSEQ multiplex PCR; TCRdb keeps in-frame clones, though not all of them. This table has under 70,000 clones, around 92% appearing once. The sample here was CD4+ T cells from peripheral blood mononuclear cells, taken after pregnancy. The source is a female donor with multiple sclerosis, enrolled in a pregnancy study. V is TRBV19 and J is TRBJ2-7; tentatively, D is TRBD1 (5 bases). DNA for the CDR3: TGTGCCAGTCAGATAGACAGAGCGCCTTACGAGCAGTACTTC. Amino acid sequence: CASQIDRAPYEQYF. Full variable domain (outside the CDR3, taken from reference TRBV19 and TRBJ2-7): DGGITQSPKYLFRKEGQNVTLSCEQNLNHDAMYWYRQDPGQGLRLIYYSQIVNDFQKGDIAEGYSVSREKKESFPLTVTSAQKNPTAFYLCASQIDRAPYEQYFGPGTRLTVT.